The 17 T cell receptor beta chains below were found in one sample sequenced in a study of T cells after yellow fever vaccination. TCRdb ran MiXCR on the 5' RACE reads and lists one entry per CDR3 protein. The sample has a few hundred thousand distinct CDR3 sequences; approximately 13% are singletons. The sequencing used CD4+ T cells sorted from PBMCs, collected 45 days after the yellow fever booster vaccination. Source of these receptors: a man aged 25-45 years who received the YFV17D yellow fever vaccine.

The sample holds many counts of this clonotype. The genes are TRBV7-2 and TRBJ2-7; 12 bases are a match to TRBD2. CDR1 SGHTA and CDR2 FQGNSA come from the germline V gene. Trimming cost V 1 base and J 0 bases; bases outside gene matches: 1. The length of the CDR3 is 16 residues. The CDR3 is CASSLGTSGTSYEQYF. The CDR3 region has the DNA TGTGCCAGCAGCTTAGGGACTAGCGGGACCTCCTACGAGCAGTACTTC. Full variable domain (outside the CDR3, taken from reference TRBV7-2 and TRBJ2-7): GAGVSQSPSNKVTEKGKDVELRCDPISGHTALYWYRQSLGQGLEFLIYFQGNSAPDKSGLPSDRFSAERTGGSVSTLTIQRTQQEDSAVYLCASSLGTSGTSYEQYFGPGTRLTVT.

The chain recombines TRBV5-1 with TRBJ2-7; the match to TRBD1 covers 7 bases. From germline, CDR1 is SGHRS and CDR2 YFSETQ. V shed 1 base, J shed 3 bases, and the junction held 4 bases outside the gene matches. This CDR3 contains 14 residues. In DNA form, the CDR3 reads TGCGCCAGCAGCTTGCAGGGACAGAGCTACGAGCAGTACTTC. It is translated as CASSLQGQSYEQYF.

There are a few counts of this clonotype. The V call is TRBV6-2 or TRBV6-3, the J call TRBJ2-7; no firm D call. Trimming stripped 5 bases from V and 7 bases from J, with 12 bases between. CDR1 and CDR2 (germline): MNHEY, SVGEGT. This CDR3 has 12 residues. CDR3 protein: CASSIVAAEQYF. CDR3 nucleotides: TGTGCCAGCAGTATAGTGGCGGCGGAGCAGTACTTC.

This clonotype was detected a few times. This rearrangement joins TRBV30 to TRBJ2-5; D unresolved. The V gene's germline CDR1 is GTSNPN and CDR2 SVGIG (reference sequence). This CDR3 region has 13 residues. The V end lost 2 bases, the J end lost 1 base, and 8 bases lay between the germline ends. The CDR3 spells CAWSPLFQETQYF. CDR3 coding DNA: TGTGCCTGGAGTCCCCTATTCCAAGAGACCCAGTACTTC.

This clonotype has only a few counts. The DNA of the CDR3 is TGTGCCAGCAGCTACAACCGGGCCGTTAATACGCAGTATTTT. Translated: CASSYNRAVNTQYF. This chain uses TRBV11-3 with TRBJ2-3; D gene ambiguous. Trimming left V 4 bases short and J 7 bases short, with 15 bases between. CDR1 and CDR2 from the germline V gene are SGHNT and YENEEA. The CDR3 contains 14 residues.

The chain recombines TRBV11-2 with TRBJ2-3; D gene ambiguous. Per germline, CDR1 SGHAT and CDR2 FQNNGV. Trimming stripped 5 bases from V and 7 bases from J, with 10 bases between. The CDR3 covers 12 residues. In DNA form, the CDR3 reads TGTGCCAGCAGCCCTCGATTATATACGCAGTATTTT. Translation gives CASSPRLYTQYF.

This clonotype appeared a few times. The chain couples TRBV12-3 or TRBV12-4 to TRBJ2-1; perhaps D is TRBD1 or TRBD2 (8 bases each). Between the trimmed V and J ends, which lost 1 base and 1 base, there was a span of 23 bases. The CDR3 runs to 20 residues. The CDR3 here is CASSLVRGLAGGLSYNEQFF. CDR3 DNA: TGTGCCAGCAGTTTAGTCAGGGGGCTCGCGGGAGGCTTATCCTACAATGAGCAGTTCTTC.

In this sample, this clonotype turned up many times. V is TRBV7-8 and J is TRBJ2-5, with D possibly being TRBD1 (5 bases). Germline CDR1 reads SGHVS; CDR2 reads FQNEAQ. V gave up 5 bases and J gave up 2 bases, with 21 bases separating them. The length of the CDR3 is 17 residues. The CDR3: CASSNLDRRRAQETQYF. CDR3 bases: TGTGCCAGCAGCAATCTCGACAGAAGAAGGGCACAAGAGACCCAGTACTTC.

The chain couples TRBV29-1 to TRBJ2-5, with 7 positions matching TRBD2. This CDR3 comprises 12 residues. Trimming cost V 6 bases and J 5 bases; bases outside gene matches: 6. Germline CDR1 and CDR2: SQVTM and ANQGSEA. CDR3 sequence reads: CSVRTSRETQYF. In nucleotides, the CDR3 is TGCAGCGTCCGGACTAGTCGGGAGACCCAGTACTTC.

This clonotype occurred a few times. V is TRBV28 and J is TRBJ2-3; no reliable D call. The germline V gene encodes CDR1 MDHEN and CDR2 SYDVKM. The CDR3 is 13 residues long. The germline V and J ends were trimmed by 4 bases and 2 bases, with 7 bases remaining between them. The CDR3, as DNA: TGTGCCAGCAGTTCCGCCCCCACAGATACGCAGTATTTT. As protein: CASSSAPTDTQYF. Full variable domain (missing parts from reference TRBV28 and TRBJ2-3): DVKVTQSSRYLVKRTGEKVFLECVQDMDHENMFWYRQDPGLGLRLIYFSYDVKMKEKGDIPEGYSVSREKKERFSLILESASTNQTSMYLCASSSAPTDTQYFGPGTRLTVL.

On this clonotype: The junction departs from the called germline gene at one end, perhaps through a read error. The chain combines TRBV12-3 or TRBV12-4 with TRBJ2-7, with TRBD2 as a possible D gene (5 bases). The CDR3 runs 12 residues. DNA for the CDR3: TGTGCCAGCAGTTTAGCCCGCCTAGCCCTGCACTTC. Encoded protein: CASSLARLALHF.

The chain uses TRBV5-1 and TRBJ1-1; 9 nucleotides agree with TRBD1. This CDR3 has 16 residues. With V trimmed by 2 bases and J by 5 bases, 10 bases remained unmatched. Germline V gene lookup returns CDR1 SGHRS and CDR2 YFSETQ. CDR3 bases: TGCGCCAGCAGCTTACAGGGGGCCACTTCGGGGACTGAAGCTTTCTTT. Translating it yields CASSLQGATSGTEAFF.

This clonotype was observed many times. The gene calls are TRBV20-1 and TRBJ2-3; no definite D call. Germline-derived CDR1 and CDR2 are DFQATT and SNEGSKA (reference sequence). The CDR3 has 10 residues. CDR3 bases: TGCAGCGCCGGTACAGATACGCAGTATTTT. Protein sequence: CSAGTDTQYF.

The gene calls are TRBV7-9 and TRBJ2-1; D not resolved. The CDR3 has 17 residues. Per the germline V gene, CDR1 is SEHNR and CDR2 is FQNEAQ (reference sequence). Trimming pared 5 bases from V and 4 bases from J, leaving 21 bases between. The CDR3 loop reads CASSPHRLQTRYNEQFF. The CDR3 DNA is TGTGCCAGCAGCCCCCACAGACTGCAAACGCGATACAATGAGCAGTTCTTC.

This clonotype turned up a few times. V usage is TRBV6-5 and J usage is TRBJ2-4; D is uncertain. Germline V gives CDR1 MNHEY, CDR2 SVGAGI. The CDR3 contains 12 residues. V dropped 6 bases and J dropped 9 bases, with 12 bases sitting between them. DNA for the CDR3: TGTGCCAGCAGCCCCACCCGAGGCATTCAGTACTTC. Its protein is CASSPTRGIQYF.

The chain has TRBV3-1 and TRBJ2-1, with 7 positions matching TRBD1. The CDR3 spans 17 residues. Germline V gives CDR1 LGHDT, CDR2 YNNKEL (reference sequence). Unmatched junction bases numbered 13, after V lost 6 bases and J lost 2 bases. DNA for the CDR3: TGTGCCAGCAGACCTAACCGACAGGGAATCACCTACAATGAGCAGTTCTTC. Residues: CASRPNRQGITYNEQFF.

This chain links TRBV5-1 with TRBJ2-2; 11 nucleotides align to TRBD2. The germline CDR1 and CDR2 sequences are SGHRS and YFSETQ. Losses at the gene ends were 4 bases for V and 3 bases for J; bases not matched to a gene: 8. There are 17 residues in the CDR3. This chain's CDR3 is CASSVGGGLADTGELFF. The CDR3 DNA is TGCGCCAGCAGCGTCGGCGGGGGACTAGCGGACACCGGGGAGCTGTTTTTT.